This note documents a single T cell receptor (beta chain) sequence. This clonotype was seen at least ten times. Its antigen remains unidentified. Per-base quality was not reported, and no clone a single base away is much larger than it. There are 13 amino acids in the CDR3, from cysteine to phenylalanine inclusive. Only the CDR3 DNA stays, 39 bases, in frame from base 1. The germline V end is reduced by 5 bases and the J end by 7 bases; junction bases left unmatched: 4. Reading the germline V gene (reference sequence) gives CDR1 SEHNR and CDR2 FQNEAQ. cDNA synthesis used template-switch 5'RACE with a primer carrying a 10-nucleotide random unique molecular identifier tagging each TCR transcript. Each sequencing run produced over 170 million TCR-beta sequences covering 15-18 subjects. The RNeasy kit was used to extract total RNA. The KAPA Real-time Library Amplification kit was used to amplify TCR-beta VDJ regions with primers targeting the TCR constant region and the 5'RACE anchor. Sample indexes and Illumina adaptors were added in a first PCR, after which library yield was increased in a second PCR. After Ampure bead purification, the roughly 650 bp TCR product was size-selected on a 2% E-gel SizeSelection system. Before pooling, libraries had their quality checked on a Bioanalyzer, their concentration measured with Qubit, and their quantity determined with the Kapa Library Quantification kit. An Illumina HiSeq 2500 was used to sequence the libraries paired-end at 2 x 150 bp. To increase sequence diversity, 25-30% phiX was spiked into each library pool. The authors' analysis ran thus. The UMI-based MiGEC pipeline processed quality-filtered reads and removed over 80% of raw TCR sequences during error correction. IMGT germline references were used for aligning VDJ genes, and each clonotype was defined as a unique CDR3 amino acid sequence together with its V-J genes. Clonal expansion, Shannon diversity, and CDR3 relatedness (CalcPairwiseDistances, ClusterSamples) were evaluated with VDJtools, and phylogenetic trees were built with CLCbio workbench. A clone was classed as expanded if it had 8 or more unique UMIs, a cutoff based on coefficient-of-variation modelling across technical triplicates. The raw public reads went through TCRdb reprocessing: fastp at Q25, MiXCR clone calling, in-frame beta chains kept. Each CDR3 protein gets just one entry, which takes the most common genes and DNA from the rows behind it. TCRdb, not the original authors, processed these V and J calls. The sample table holds 50,000 to 85,000 distinct CDR3 sequences, of which 5.2% were seen once. Approximately 3% of the sample rests with the top ten.

The data originate from a study of neurological immune-mediated disorders (dated by TCRdb to between 2019 and 2020). Regarding the study in general: Among the roughly 35 multiple sclerosis patients, relapsing-remitting MS accounted for about 31 and secondary progressive MS accounted for 3. The 106 TCR-beta libraries included longitudinal samples, technical triplicates and paired sorted CD4+ and CD8+ T-cell subsets alongside PBMC samples. Peripheral blood TCR-beta repertoires from patients with HTLV-I-associated myelopathy (HAM/TSP), patients with multiple sclerosis, and healthy controls were compared in the study using UMI-based sequencing. The cohort included some 66 subjects: about 15 with HAM/TSP, about 34 with multiple sclerosis, and 20 healthy controls. General conclusions and limits of the study: No clinical or MRI features were associated with the MS cluster, and the authors said that larger cohorts are needed. Repertoires from 18 of 34 MS patients were grouped by phylogenetic analysis into a cluster of related CDR3 sequences, suggesting a possible repertoire-level signature. The highest TCR clonal expansion was observed in HAM/TSP patients, whereas the lowest was observed in MS patients, even when compared with healthy controls. No identical CDR3 amino acid sequences were found to be shared among expanded clones across subjects, suggesting that TCR-beta repertoires were private in all groups.

Libraries from unsorted PBMCs were made from 2 million PBMCs kept in RNAlater at -80 degrees C until RNA extraction. The multiple sclerosis patients were enrolled in a US clinical protocol that used magnetic resonance imaging to evaluate disease progression. Peripheral blood was subjected to Ficoll-Hypaque density gradient centrifugation to isolate PBMCs, which were then cryopreserved in liquid nitrogen. The TCR comes from a woman between 25 and 40 years old with multiple sclerosis. The rearrangement combines TRBV7-9 with TRBJ1-5; 8 bases in the middle match TRBD1. The sample was PBMCs. This receptor has the CDR3 CASSPGQGQPQHF. The sequence in DNA is TGTGCCAGCAGCCCCGGACAGGGCCAGCCCCAGCATTTT.